This T cell receptor (beta chain) stems from a study of blood T cell repertoires in COVID-19. In the study overall: Samples taken during acute and convalescent COVID-19 were collected in the United States, Italy and Spain. Sample material is recorded as cDNA or gDNA derived from T cells, B-cell-depleted T cells, or PBMCs.

Trimming took 3 bases from V and 0 from J, leaving 12 bases between them. Germline lookup yields CDR1 SNHLY and CDR2 FYNNEI. This CDR3 has 16 residues. Seattle patients were enrolled during active infection and followed longitudinally. Per the original data handling: Reference gene primer amplification gave estimated nucleated cell counts. This table comes from immunoSEQ multiplex PCR, and its TCRdb copy is limited to in-frame clones, with some not included. The DNA was the basis for D and trimming; V, J and clone size are from that table. The sample includes around 160,000 clones, around nine tenths of them seen just once.

The chain is built from TRBV2 and TRBJ1-5; a weak D match, TRBD1 (6 bases). The source is a woman aged 65 to 85 with COVID-19, enrolled during active disease. Specimen: peripheral blood. This CDR3 reads CASSDGQTVSNQPQHF. DNA of the CDR3: TGTGCCAGCAGTGACGGACAGACCGTTAGCAATCAGCCCCAGCATTTT.